Below, 14 T cell receptor beta chains from the same sample are listed, as sequenced in a study of cytomegalovirus exposure and HLA in healthy donors. PCR was performed using 60 Vbeta and 13 Jbeta primers. TCRdb's copy holds only in-frame clones and misses some; the assay was immunoSEQ multiplex PCR. The sample includes roughly 100,000 clones, roughly three quarters of them seen just once. The sequencing input was PBMCs. Receptors were obtained from a male donor in good health and CMV-seronegative.

This rearrangement joins TRBV6-1 to TRBJ2-5, with 8 bases that match TRBD1. The last part of the DNA fits TRBJ2-7 better; the J call may be wrong. The CDR3 contains 14 residues. CDR1 and CDR2 from the germline V gene are MNHNS and SASEGT. CDR3 DNA sequence: TGTGCCAGCAGTGCGAACAGGGGGTCGAGCGAGCAGTACTTC. It encodes CASSANRGSSEQYF.

This rearrangement joins TRBV5-6 to TRBJ2-2, with D perhaps matching TRBD1 (5 bases). Germline V gene lookup returns CDR1 SGHDT and CDR2 YYEEEE. Trimming stripped 5 bases from V and 4 bases from J, with 15 bases between. The CDR3 spans 15 residues. The CDR3 protein is CASRLYQGSTGELFF. The CDR3 DNA reads as TGTGCCAGCAGACTTTATCAGGGAAGCACCGGGGAGCTGTTTTTT.

This chain uses TRBV7-9 with TRBJ1-2, with TRBD1 matching over 8 bases. Germline loops: CDR1 SEHNR, CDR2 FQNEAQ (reference sequence). The CDR3 has 15 residues. V shed 2 bases and J 8 bases; nucleotides not matched to a gene: 10. The CDR3 DNA reads TGTGCCAGCAGCTTAACGGCCTCCAGGGGGCAAGGCTACACCTTC. As protein: CASSLTASRGQGYTF.

The chain carries TRBV5-1 and TRBJ1-3; D remains ambiguous. This CDR3 has 14 residues. V lost 6 bases, J lost 0 bases, and 10 bases lay in between. The V gene's germline CDR1 is SGHRS and CDR2 YFSETQ. The CDR3 nucleotides read TGCGCCAGCACCCGAGGAGTCTCTGGAAACACCATATATTTT. Translated, it gives CASTRGVSGNTIYF.

This clone was seen only a few times. This chain connects TRBV15 to TRBJ1-1; maybe TRBD1 (5 bases). V lost 2 bases to trimming and J lost 8 bases, with 15 bases between them. The CDR3 totals 14 residues. Looked up from germline, CDR1 is LNHNV and CDR2 is YYDKDF (reference sequence). CDR3 region: CATSRRRGTEEAFF. The CDR3 nucleotides read TGTGCCACCAGCAGACGAAGGGGAACAGAAGAAGCTTTCTTT.

The sample holds a few counts of this clone. V gene TRBV11-3 combines with J gene TRBJ2-1; 9 bases are shared with TRBD2. Germline V gene sequence: CDR1 SGHNT, CDR2 YENEEA. The V gene end was trimmed by 5 bases and the J gene end by 0 bases; junction bases not matched to a gene: 5. The CDR3 covers 16 residues. CDR3 loop: CASSPNSGSSYNEQFF. Written as DNA, the CDR3 is TGTGCCAGCAGCCCAAATAGCGGGAGCTCCTACAATGAGCAGTTCTTC.

The chain recombines TRBV4-3 with TRBJ2-6; TRBD1 matches 12 bases. V was clipped by 3 bases and J by 4 bases; unmatched bases: 10. Germline V gene lookup returns CDR1 LGHNA and CDR2 YSLEER. This CDR3 contains 19 residues. The CDR3 protein is CASSQGPGQGAWGANVLTF. As DNA, the CDR3 is TGCGCCAGCAGCCAGGGCCCGGGACAGGGGGCGTGGGGGGCCAACGTCCTGACTTTC.

The chain recombines TRBV28 with TRBJ2-5; D remains ambiguous. The J call may be wrong; the DNA end is better matched by TRBJ2-7. The V gene's germline CDR1 is MDHEN and CDR2 SYDVKM. The CDR3 totals 17 residues. CDR3 residues: CASSSSAEAASPYEQYF. The DNA for the CDR3 is TGTGCCAGCAGTTCCTCCGCCGAGGCCGCCTCCCCCTACGAGCAGTACTTC.

The rearrangement joins TRBV5-4 to TRBJ2-6; a weak D match, TRBD1 (5 bases). The CDR3 is 15 amino acids. The germline V gene has CDR1 SGHNT and CDR2 YYREEE (reference sequence). Between the trimmed V and J ends, which lost 4 bases and 2 bases, there was a span of 10 bases. CDR3 sequence (DNA): TGTGCCAGCAGCCCCGGACAAACTGGGGCCAACGTCCTGACTTTC. Amino acids: CASSPGQTGANVLTF.

This clone was seen just once. V is TRBV6-1 and J is TRBJ1-1; 10 bases are a match to TRBD1. Germline V CDR1 and CDR2: MNHNS, SASEGT. V shed 8 bases and J 4 bases; nucleotides not matched to a gene: 10. The CDR3 spans 15 residues. CDR3 sequence (DNA): TGTGCCAGCGAGAGAGCCGGGACAGGGGTCACTGAAGCTTTCTTT. Amino acids: CASERAGTGVTEAFF.

The chain has TRBV7-9 and TRBJ2-3; maybe TRBD1 (6 bases). The ends were cut back, 4 bases at V and 3 bases at J, with 17 bases in the middle. The CDR3 is made up of 16 amino acids. CDR1 and CDR2 from the germline V gene are SEHNR and FQNEAQ (reference sequence). Here the CDR3 DNA reads TGTGCCAGCAGCTCCCTCGCAGGGGAGAATACAGATACGCAGTATTTT. It specifies CASSSLAGENTDTQYF.

The table lists this clone with a few counts. J is TRBJ1-1 and V is TRBV6-6; unclear D gene. CDR1 is MNHNY, CDR2 SVGAGI, per germline (reference sequence). V shed 7 bases and J shed 1 base, with 7 bases lying between them. The CDR3 loop spans 12 amino acids. The CDR3 sequence is CASIRQNTEAFF. The CDR3 DNA sequence: TGTGCCAGCATCAGGCAGAACACTGAAGCTTTCTTT.

Regarding this clone: The sample holds other DNA sequences that translate to the same CDR3. The chain combines TRBV7-2 with TRBJ1-1; the match to TRBD1 covers 7 bases. V lost 3 bases and J lost 3; bases outside the gene matches: 4. The CDR3 has 14 residues. Looked up from germline, CDR1 is SGHTA and CDR2 is FQGNSA. The CDR3: CASSLTGKDTEAFF. The CDR3 region has the DNA TGTGCCAGCAGCTTGACAGGGAAGGACACTGAAGCTTTCTTT.

The gene calls are TRBV5-4 and TRBJ2-1, with 9 bases aligning to TRBD1. Germline V CDR1 and CDR2: SGHNT, YYREEE (reference sequence). Trimming took 3 bases from V and 6 from J; bases not matched to a gene: 7. The CDR3 has 15 residues. CDR3 protein: CASSSRDRAFNEQFF. CDR3 coding DNA: TGTGCCAGCAGCTCTCGGGACAGGGCGTTCAATGAGCAGTTCTTC.